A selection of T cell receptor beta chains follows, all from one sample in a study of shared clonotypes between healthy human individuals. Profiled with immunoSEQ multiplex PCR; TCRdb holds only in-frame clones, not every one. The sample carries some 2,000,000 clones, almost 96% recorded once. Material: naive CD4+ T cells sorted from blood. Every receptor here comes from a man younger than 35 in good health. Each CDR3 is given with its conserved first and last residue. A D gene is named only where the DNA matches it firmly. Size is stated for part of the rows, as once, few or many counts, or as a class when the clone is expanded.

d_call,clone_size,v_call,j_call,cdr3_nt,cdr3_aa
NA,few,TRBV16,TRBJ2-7,TGTGCCAGCAGCGTCCGGGACTCTTCCTACGAGCAGTACTTC,CASSVRDSSYEQYF
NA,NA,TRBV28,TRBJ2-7,TGTGCCAGCAGACTACAGACCTACGAGCAGTACTTC,CASRLQTYEQYF
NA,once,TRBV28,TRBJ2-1,TGTGCCAGCAGCTCCCGGGGTCCCTCCTACAATGAGCAGTTCTTC,CASSSRGPSYNEQFF
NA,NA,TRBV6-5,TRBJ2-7,TGTGCCAGCAGTTACACGGGACCACCCTACGAGCAGTACTTC,CASSYTGPPYEQYF
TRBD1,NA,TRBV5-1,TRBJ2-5,TGCGCCAGCAGCTTGAAAGGGGGCCTTGGGGAGACCCAGTACTTC,CASSLKGGLGETQYF
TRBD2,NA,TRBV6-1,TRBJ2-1,TGTGCCAGCAGGGCTAGCGGAAGCTCCTACAATGAGCAGTTCTTC,CASRASGSSYNEQFF
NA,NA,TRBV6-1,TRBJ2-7,TGTGCCAGCAGTGACCCGGACAGATCGACCTACGAGCAGTACTTC,CASSDPDRSTYEQYF
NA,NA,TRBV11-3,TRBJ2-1,TGTGCCAGCAGCTTCAGGCAGGGGCCTTCCAATGAGCAGTTCTTC,CASSFRQGPSNEQFF
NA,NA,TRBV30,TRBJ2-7,TGTGCCTCTGATGGTAGCTACGAGCAGTACTTC,CASDGSYEQYF
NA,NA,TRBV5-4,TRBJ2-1,TGTGCCAGCAGCCCTATACAGGGATCCGACAATGAGCAGTTCTTC,CASSPIQGSDNEQFF
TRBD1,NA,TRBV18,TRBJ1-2,TGTGCCAGCTCACCGGACAGGAACTATGGCTACACCTTC,CASSPDRNYGYTF
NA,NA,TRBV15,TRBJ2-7,TGTGCCACCAGCAGAGATGTTAGTGGGAGGAGCTCCTACGAGCAGTACTTC,CATSRDVSGRSSYEQYF
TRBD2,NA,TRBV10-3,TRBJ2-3,TGTGCCATCAGCCCCGGGACTAGTAGCACAGATACGCAGTATTTT,CAISPGTSSTDTQYF
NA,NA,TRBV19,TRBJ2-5,TGTGCCAGTTCAAATCCCGTGACCCAGTACTTC,CASSNPVTQYF
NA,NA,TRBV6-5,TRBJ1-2,TGTGCCAGCAGTTACTCTGGGCACTATGGCTACACCTTC,CASSYSGHYGYTF
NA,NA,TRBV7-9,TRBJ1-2,TGTGCCAGCAGCTTAAGTGGAGGCGGCTATGGCTACACCTTC,CASSLSGGGYGYTF
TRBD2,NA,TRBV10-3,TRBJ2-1,TGTGCCTCCACCCGCGGGGGGGTCAACAATGAGCAGTTCTTC,CASTRGGVNNEQFF
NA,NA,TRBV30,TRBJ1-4,TGTGCCTGGAGTTTTAGTGCAACTAATGAAAAACTGTTTTTT,CAWSFSATNEKLFF
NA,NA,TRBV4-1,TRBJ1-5,TGCGCCAGCAGCCAAGATTGGGTCAGGACAGACAATCAGCCCCAGCATTTT,CASSQDWVRTDNQPQHF
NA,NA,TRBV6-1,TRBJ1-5,TGTGACGGACTCAATCAGCCCCAGCATTTT,CDGLNQPQHF
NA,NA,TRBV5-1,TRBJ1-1,TGCGCCAGCAGCTTGGGGCAGGCCGAGGGCACTGAAGCTTTCTTT,CASSLGQAEGTEAFF
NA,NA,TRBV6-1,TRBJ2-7,TGTGCCAGCAGCGGTCAGGGCGCCCTCGGCGAGCAGTACTTC,CASSGQGALGEQYF
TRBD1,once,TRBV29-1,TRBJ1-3,TGCAGCGTTCCCGACAGGGCCCTGTATCTGCTCTCTGGAAACACCATATATTTT,CSVPDRALYLLSGNTIYF
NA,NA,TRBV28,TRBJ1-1,TGTGCCAGCAGTTGGGGCACTGAAGCTTTCTTT,CASSWGTEAFF
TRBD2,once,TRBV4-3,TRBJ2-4,TGCGCCAGCAGCCAATCTGGACTAGCGGGGGGGTTAACCAAAAACATTCAGTACTTC,CASSQSGLAGGLTKNIQYF
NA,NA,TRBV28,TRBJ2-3,TGTGCCAGCAGCTTTCCTGGGAGCACAGATACGCAGTATTTT,CASSFPGSTDTQYF
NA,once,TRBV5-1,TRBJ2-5,TGCGCCAGCAGCTTGGCAACTTCACCCGAGACCCAGTACTTC,CASSLATSPETQYF
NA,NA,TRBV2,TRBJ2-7,TGTGCCAGCAGGACAACGGACGTTTCCTACGAGCAGTACTTC,CASRTTDVSYEQYF
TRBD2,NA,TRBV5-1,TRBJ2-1,TGCGCCAGCAGCCCCTTAGCGGGAGGGAGTAATGAGCAGTTCTTC,CASSPLAGGSNEQFF
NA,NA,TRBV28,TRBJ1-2,TGTGCCAGTAACGGGGGCACCTATGGCTACACCTTC,CASNGGTYGYTF
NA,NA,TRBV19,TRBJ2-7,TGTGCCAGTAGTACAACAGGCTACAGTTACGAGCAGTACTTC,CASSTTGYSYEQYF
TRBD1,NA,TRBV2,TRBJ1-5,TGTGCCAGCAGCCAAGAGGGGGCCAGCAATCAGCCCCAGCATTTT,CASSQEGASNQPQHF
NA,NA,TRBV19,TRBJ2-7,TGTGCCAGTAGTATGGGGGACCCCTCCTACGAGCAGTACTTC,CASSMGDPSYEQYF
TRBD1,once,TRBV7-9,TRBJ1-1,TGTGCCAGCAGTCTGGACAGGGGTAGGACTGAAGCTTTCTTT,CASSLDRGRTEAFF
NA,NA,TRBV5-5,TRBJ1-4,TGTGCCAGCAGCCTGGAAGGGGGTACTAATGAAAAACTGTTTTTT,CASSLEGGTNEKLFF
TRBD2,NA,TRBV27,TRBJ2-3,TGTGCCAGCAGTTTAAAAGGGACTAGCGGTAAAACGCAGTATTTT,CASSLKGTSGKTQYF
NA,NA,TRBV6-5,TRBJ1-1,TGTGCCAGCAGTTACTCTGATCCAGGGGCGGTAACTGAAGCTTTCTTT,CASSYSDPGAVTEAFF
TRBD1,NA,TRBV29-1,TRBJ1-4,TGCAGCGTTTTGATGGGGACGAGACAGGGGCGAGGTGAAAAACTGTTTTTT,CSVLMGTRQGRGEKLFF
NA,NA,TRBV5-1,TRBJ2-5,TGCGCCAGCAGTTCTCTCTCACAGGCGACCCAGTACTTC,CASSSLSQATQYF
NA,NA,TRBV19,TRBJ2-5,TGTGCCAGTAGTATAGAAATGGCAGGAACAGAGACCCAGTACTTC,CASSIEMAGTETQYF
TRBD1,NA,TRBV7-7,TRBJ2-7,TGTGCTAGCAGCTTAGGGACAGGCTCCTACGAGCAGTACTTC,CASSLGTGSYEQYF
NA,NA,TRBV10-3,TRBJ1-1,TGTGCCATCAGCAGCGACAGACCGAACACTGAAGCTTTCTTT,CAISSDRPNTEAFF
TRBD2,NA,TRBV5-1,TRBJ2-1,TGCGCCAGCAGCTTACTAGCGGGAGAGGTATACAATGAGCAGTTCTTC,CASSLLAGEVYNEQFF
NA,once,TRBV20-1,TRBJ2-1,TGCAGTGCTCCTGAGGGTGGCTCGCAGTTCTTC,CSAPEGGSQFF
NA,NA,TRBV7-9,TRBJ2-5,TGTGCCAGCAGCTTAGTACCCAATAGCGAAGAGACCCAGTACTTC,CASSLVPNSEETQYF
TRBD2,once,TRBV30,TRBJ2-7,TGTGCCTGGAGTGTTCAGCGGGGGGGCCCTTACGAGCAGTACTTC,CAWSVQRGGPYEQYF
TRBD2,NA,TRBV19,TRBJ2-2,TGTGCCAGTATGGGGACTAGCGGAACTGGAGGGACCGGGGAGCTGTTTTTT,CASMGTSGTGGTGELFF
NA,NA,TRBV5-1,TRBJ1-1,TGCGCCAGCAGATGGGCTGACACTGAAGCTTTCTTT,CASRWADTEAFF
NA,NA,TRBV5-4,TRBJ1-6,TGTGCCAGCCGTCGGGATAATTCACCCCTCCACTTT,CASRRDNSPLHF
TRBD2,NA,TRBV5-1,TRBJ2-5,TGCGCCAGCAGCTCGATACTAGCGGGGAGCCAAGAGACCCAGTACTTC,CASSSILAGSQETQYF
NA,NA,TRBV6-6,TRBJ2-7,TGTGCCAGCAGTTTCGCAGACTCCTACGAGCAGTACTTC,CASSFADSYEQYF
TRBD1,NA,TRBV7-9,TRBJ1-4,TGTGCCAGCAGCTCCGGGACAGGACGTGAAAAACTGTTTTTT,CASSSGTGREKLFF
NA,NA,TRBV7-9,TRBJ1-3,TGTGCCAGCAGCGAGGGACGGAACTCTGGAAACACCATATATTTT,CASSEGRNSGNTIYF
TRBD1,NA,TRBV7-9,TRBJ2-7,TGTGCCAGCAGCACGCGGACGGACAGGGTGGCGGGCAAAACCTACGAGCAGTACTTC,CASSTRTDRVAGKTYEQYF
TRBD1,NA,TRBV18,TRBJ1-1,TGTGCCAGCTCACCCAGACAGGGACCCATGAACACTGAAGCTTTCTTT,CASSPRQGPMNTEAFF
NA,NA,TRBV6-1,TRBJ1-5,TGTGCCAGCAGTGAAAGGGGGGAAAATCAGCCCCAGCATTTT,CASSERGENQPQHF
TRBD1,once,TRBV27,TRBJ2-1,TGTGCCAGCAGTTACCTGGACAGGGTTCCTCGGGAGCAGTTCTTC,CASSYLDRVPREQFF